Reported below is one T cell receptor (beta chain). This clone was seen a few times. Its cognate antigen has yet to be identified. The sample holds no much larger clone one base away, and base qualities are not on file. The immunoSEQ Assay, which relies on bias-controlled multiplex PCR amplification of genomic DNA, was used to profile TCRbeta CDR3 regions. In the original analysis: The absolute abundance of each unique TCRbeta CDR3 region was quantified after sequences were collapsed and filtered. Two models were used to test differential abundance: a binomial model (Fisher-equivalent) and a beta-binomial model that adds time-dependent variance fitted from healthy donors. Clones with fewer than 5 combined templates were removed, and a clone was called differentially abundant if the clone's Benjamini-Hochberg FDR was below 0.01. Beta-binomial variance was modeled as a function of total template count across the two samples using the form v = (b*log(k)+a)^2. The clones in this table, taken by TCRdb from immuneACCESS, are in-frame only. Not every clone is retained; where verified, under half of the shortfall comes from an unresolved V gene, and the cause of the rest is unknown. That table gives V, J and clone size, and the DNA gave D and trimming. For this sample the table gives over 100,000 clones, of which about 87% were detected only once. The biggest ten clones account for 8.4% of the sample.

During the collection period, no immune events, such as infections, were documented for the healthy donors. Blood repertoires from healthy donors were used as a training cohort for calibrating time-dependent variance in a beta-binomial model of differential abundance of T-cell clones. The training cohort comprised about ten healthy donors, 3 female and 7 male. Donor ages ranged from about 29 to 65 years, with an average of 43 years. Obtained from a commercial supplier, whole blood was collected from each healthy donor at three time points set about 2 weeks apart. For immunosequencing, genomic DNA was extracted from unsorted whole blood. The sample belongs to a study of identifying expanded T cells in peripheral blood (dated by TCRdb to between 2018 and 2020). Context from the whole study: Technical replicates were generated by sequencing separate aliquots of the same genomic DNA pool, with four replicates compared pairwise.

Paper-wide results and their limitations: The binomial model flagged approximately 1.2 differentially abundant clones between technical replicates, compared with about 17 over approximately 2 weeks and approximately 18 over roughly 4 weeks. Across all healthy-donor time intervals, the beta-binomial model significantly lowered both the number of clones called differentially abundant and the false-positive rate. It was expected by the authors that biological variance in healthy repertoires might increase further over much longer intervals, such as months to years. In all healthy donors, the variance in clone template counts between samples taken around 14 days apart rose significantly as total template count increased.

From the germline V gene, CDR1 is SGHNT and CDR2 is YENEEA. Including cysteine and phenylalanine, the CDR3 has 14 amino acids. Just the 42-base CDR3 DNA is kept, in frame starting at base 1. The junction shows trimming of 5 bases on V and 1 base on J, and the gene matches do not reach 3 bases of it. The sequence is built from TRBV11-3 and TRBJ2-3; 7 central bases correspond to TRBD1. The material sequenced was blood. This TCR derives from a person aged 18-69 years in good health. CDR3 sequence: CASSPGTGTDTQYF. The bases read TGTGCCAGCAGCCCCGGGACAGGCACAGATACGCAGTATTTT.